A single sample gave rise to the 20 T cell receptor beta chains below, sequenced in a study of blood T cell repertoires in COVID-19 (dated by TCRdb to 2020 to 2022). Library creation used the immunoSEQ multiplex PCR assay. Imported from immuneACCESS, the table was reduced by TCRdb to in-frame sequences with V and J called. These copies leave out some clones; in studies compared against another copy, an unresolved V gene accounts for under half, and the cause of the remainder is not known. This sample holds around 200,000 clones; over 80% were observed only once. 1.2% of the sample is held by the ten biggest clonotypes. The sample was PBMCs or T cells enriched from blood (not recorded which). Every receptor here comes from a man aged 25-40 years who had recovered from COVID-19.

The J gene is TRBJ2-2, the V gene TRBV4-2; 9 nucleotides align to TRBD1. The CDR3 covers 18 residues. Germline values: CDR1 LGHNA, CDR2 YNFKEQ. The V segment lost 0 bases and the J segment 6 bases; nucleotides outside the gene matches: 11. In nucleotides, the CDR3 is TGTGCCAGCAGCCAAGATGTAGGGACAGGGTTGTTTTCCGGGGAGCTGTTTTTT. This codes for CASSQDVGTGLFSGELFF.

CDR3 sequence: CASSRPGWGNEQFF. In nucleotides, the CDR3 is TGTGCCAGCAGCCGACCGGGATGGGGCAATGAGCAGTTCTTC. This sequence joins TRBV27 and TRBJ2-1; D possibly corresponds to TRBD2 (5 bases). V was shortened by 6 bases and J by 6 bases, with 15 bases between the two germline ends. This CDR3 comprises 14 residues. The germline gives CDR1 MNHEY, CDR2 SMNVEV (reference sequence).

The chain combines TRBV16 with TRBJ2-1; the D gene is possibly TRBD2 (6 bases). Per germline, CDR1 KGHSY and CDR2 FQNENV. V was trimmed by 4 bases and J by 2 bases, leaving 12 bases between them. The CDR3 covers 15 residues. CDR3 in DNA: TGTGCCAGCAGCCCGGGGGTAGGGGCCTACAATGAGCAGTTCTTC. This sequence encodes CASSPGVGAYNEQFF. Full variable domain (remainder filled in from reference TRBV16 and TRBJ2-1): GEEVAQTPKHLVRGEGQKAKLYCAPIKGHSYVFWYQQVLKNEFKFLISFQNENVFDETGMPKERFSAKCLPNSPCSLEIQATKLEDSAVYFCASSPGVGAYNEQFFGPGTRLTVL.

The chain is built from TRBV19 and TRBJ2-7; 7 nucleotides line up with TRBD2. This CDR3 region has 16 residues. V shed 5 bases, J shed 2 bases, and the junction held 12 bases outside the gene matches. Germline lookup yields CDR1 LNHDA and CDR2 SQIVND (reference sequence). The DNA of the CDR3 is TGTGCCAGTAGTCCCCGGGGAGGGGCTACAACCTACGAGCAGTACTTC. Translating it yields CASSPRGGATTYEQYF.

This clone was counted a single time. This rearrangement joins TRBV18 to TRBJ2-7; 11 bases are a match to TRBD1. CDR1 and CDR2 from the germline V gene are KGHSH and LQKENI. The CDR3 runs to 16 residues. The V segment lost 5 bases and the J segment 6 bases; nucleotides outside the gene matches: 12. The CDR3 nucleotides read TGTGCCAGCTCAGAGGGACAGGGGGATTTCTACGGCGAGCAGTACTTC. This translates into CASSEGQGDFYGEQYF.

The chain recombines TRBV4-1 with TRBJ1-6; 10 nucleotides match TRBD1. V shed 7 bases, J shed 6 bases, and the junction held 6 bases outside the gene matches. The CDR3 covers 15 residues. The germline V gene encodes CDR1 MGHRA and CDR2 YSYEKL. The CDR3 nucleotides are TGCGCCAGCAAACACGGGGACAGGGGTAATTCACCCCTCCACTTT. As protein: CASKHGDRGNSPLHF.

This chain uses TRBV20-1 with TRBJ1-2; D remains ambiguous. CDR3 size: 11 residues. V lost 5 bases and J 3 bases, leaving 7 bases between the germline ends. CDR1 is DFQATT, CDR2 SNEGSKA, per germline (reference sequence). The CDR3 DNA reads as TGCAGTGCTTTCCAGGACTATGGCTACACCTTC. It codes for CSAFQDYGYTF.

The chain couples TRBV10-1 to TRBJ2-1; maybe TRBD1 (6 bases). Deletions cut 3 bases from V and 4 bases from J, with 16 bases between. This CDR3 is 16 amino acids long. Germline-derived CDR1 and CDR2 are WNHNN and SYGVQD (reference sequence). The DNA of the CDR3 is TGCGCCAGCAGTGACCCGGGAACGGGGACATACAATGAGCAGTTCTTC. Its protein is CASSDPGTGTYNEQFF.

The DNA for the CDR3 is TGTGCCAGCAGCAACAGGGTGTACGGGGCCAACGTCCTGACTTTC. Translating it yields CASSNRVYGANVLTF. The gene calls are TRBV6-2 or TRBV6-3 and TRBJ2-6; weak D call: TRBD1 (6 bases). CDR3 size: 15 residues. The germline gives CDR1 MNHEY, CDR2 SVGEGT. Deletions cut 6 bases from V and 4 bases from J, with 13 bases between.

This chain joins TRBV5-4 and TRBJ2-1; 7 nucleotides agree with TRBD1. Germline V gene lookup returns CDR1 SGHNT and CDR2 YYREEE (reference sequence). J lost 11 bases, V lost 4 bases, and 15 bases had no gene match. CDR3 length equals 15 residues. The CDR3: CASSPARGLGDQQFF. The DNA for the CDR3 is TGTGCCAGCAGCCCCGCCAGGGGGTTAGGGGATCAGCAGTTCTTC.

The J gene is TRBJ1-5, the V gene TRBV27; perhaps TRBD1 as D (5 bases). Trimming left V 6 bases short and J 7 bases short, with 22 bases between. Per germline, CDR1 MNHEY and CDR2 SMNVEV (reference sequence). This CDR3 has 16 amino acids. The CDR3 loop is CASSHGPTWGSQPQHF. The CDR3 nucleotides read TGTGCCAGCAGCCACGGACCTACCTGGGGCAGCCAGCCCCAGCATTTT.

The chain combines TRBV7-2 with TRBJ1-3; no clear D gene. V dropped 5 bases and J dropped 2 bases, with 16 bases sitting between them. Germline CDR1 SGHTA, CDR2 FQGNSA. CDR3 length: 16 amino acids. The chain's CDR3 is CASSLLPGSAGNTIYF. The CDR3 DNA follows: TGTGCCAGCAGCCTTCTCCCGGGGTCCGCTGGAAACACCATATATTTT. Complete variable domain (other parts from reference TRBV7-2 and TRBJ1-3): GAGVSQSPSNKVTEKGKDVELRCDPISGHTALYWYRQSLGQGLEFLIYFQGNSAPDKSGLPSDRFSAERTGGSVSTLTIQRTQQEDSAVYLCASSLLPGSAGNTIYFGEGSWLTVV.

The chain uses TRBV19 and TRBJ1-3; no reliable D call. The CDR3 loop spans 13 amino acids. The V gene lost 10 bases and the J gene lost 4 bases, with 14 bases spanning the gap. CDR1 and CDR2 from the germline V gene are LNHDA and SQIVND (reference sequence). The DNA of the CDR3 is TGTGCCACTATTCCGGGGAAGGGAAACACCATATATTTT. Protein: CATIPGKGNTIYF.

This rearrangement joins TRBV7-2 to TRBJ2-5, with 7 bases matching TRBD2. Germline V gene lookup returns CDR1 SGHTA and CDR2 FQGNSA. The CDR3 extends over 15 amino acids. J lost 2 bases, V lost 2 bases, and 5 bases had no gene match. CDR3 protein: CASSLPASGQETQYF. DNA for the CDR3: TGTGCCAGCAGCTTACCCGCTAGCGGACAAGAGACCCAGTACTTC.

This rearrangement joins TRBV2 to TRBJ2-1, with D possibly being TRBD1 (6 bases). V was pared by 8 bases and J by 8 bases, with 10 bases between. Germline V gene lookup returns CDR1 SNHLY and CDR2 FYNNEI. The CDR3 is 11 amino acids. In DNA, the CDR3 is TGTGCCAGCGCCTACAGGGATGAGCAGTTCTTC. This encodes CASAYRDEQFF. The variable domain in full, with the rest retrieved from reference TRBV2 and TRBJ2-1, is EPEVTQTPSHQVTQMGQEVILRCVPISNHLYFYWYRQILGQKVEFLVSFYNNEISEKSEIFDDQFSVERPDGSNFTLKIRSTKLEDSAMYFCASAYRDEQFFGPGTRLTVL.

This chain connects TRBV5-1 to TRBJ1-2, with a tentative D call TRBD1 (6 bases). The germline V gene encodes CDR1 SGHRS and CDR2 YFSETQ. V was shortened by 5 bases and J by 0 bases, with 17 bases between the two germline ends. CDR3 length equals 16 residues. Here the CDR3 reads CASSQGIRKANYGYTF. In nucleotides, the CDR3 is TGCGCCAGCAGTCAGGGGATCAGAAAAGCTAACTATGGCTACACCTTC. Full variable domain (missing parts from reference TRBV5-1 and TRBJ1-2): KAGVTQTPRYLIKTRGQQVTLSCSPISGHRSVSWYQQTPGQGLQFLFEYFSETQRNKGNFPGRFSGRQFSNSRSEMNVSTLELGDSALYLCASSQGIRKANYGYTFGSGTRLTVV.

This chain links TRBV4-1 with TRBJ2-3; 7 positions agree with TRBD2. This CDR3 contains 14 residues. Germline V gene lookup returns CDR1 MGHRA and CDR2 YSYEKL. The J segment lost 1 base and the V segment lost 8 bases, leaving 6 bases of the junction unmatched. The CDR3 nucleotides are TGCGCCAGCGCCCAAAGCGGGGGCACAGATACGCAGTATTTT. Amino acids: CASAQSGGTDTQYF.

This sequence joins TRBV19 and TRBJ2-2, with 8 bases aligning to TRBD1. CDR3 length: 17 amino acids. Trimming removed 0 bases from V and 4 bases from J; junction bases left unmatched: 7. Germline CDR1 is LNHDA and CDR2 is SQIVND (reference sequence). The CDR3: CASSIDLGQGSTGELFF. The DNA of the CDR3 is TGTGCCAGTAGTATAGATCTAGGACAGGGTAGCACCGGGGAGCTGTTTTTT.

The chain uses TRBV12-3 or TRBV12-4 and TRBJ1-5; 7 bases agree with TRBD1. This CDR3 region has 13 residues. V lost 5 bases and J lost 6; bases outside the gene matches: 4. CDR3 loop: CASSRDRVQPQHF. The CDR3 DNA reads as TGTGCCAGCAGTCGAGACAGGGTTCAGCCCCAGCATTTT.

The chain combines TRBV4-3 with TRBJ2-1; TRBD1 might be the D (5 bases). The germline V gene encodes CDR1 LGHNA and CDR2 YSLEER. The CDR3 has 15 residues. The V and J ends lost 4 bases and 10 bases respectively, with 20 bases between them. The CDR3 DNA sequence: TGCGCCAGCAGCCGTGGGGCAGGTCCTACTAACGAGCAGTTCTTC. It codes for CASSRGAGPTNEQFF.